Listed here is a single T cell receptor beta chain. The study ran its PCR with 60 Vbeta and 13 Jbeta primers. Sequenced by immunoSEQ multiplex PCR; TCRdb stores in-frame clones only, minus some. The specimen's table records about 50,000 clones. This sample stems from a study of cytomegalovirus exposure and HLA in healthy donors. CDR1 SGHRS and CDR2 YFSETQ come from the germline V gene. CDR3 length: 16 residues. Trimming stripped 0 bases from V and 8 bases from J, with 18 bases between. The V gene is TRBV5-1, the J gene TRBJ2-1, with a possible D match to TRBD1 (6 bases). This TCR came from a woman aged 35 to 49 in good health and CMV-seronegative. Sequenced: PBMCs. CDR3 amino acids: CASSLAGVSLMDEQFF. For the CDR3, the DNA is TGCGCCAGCAGCTTGGCAGGGGTAAGCCTGATGGATGAGCAGTTCTTC. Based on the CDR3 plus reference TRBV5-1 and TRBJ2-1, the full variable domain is KAGVTQTPRYLIKTRGQQVTLSCSPISGHRSVSWYQQTPGQGLQFLFEYFSETQRNKGNFPGRFSGRQFSNSRSEMNVSTLELGDSALYLCASSLAGVSLMDEQFFGPGTRLTVL.